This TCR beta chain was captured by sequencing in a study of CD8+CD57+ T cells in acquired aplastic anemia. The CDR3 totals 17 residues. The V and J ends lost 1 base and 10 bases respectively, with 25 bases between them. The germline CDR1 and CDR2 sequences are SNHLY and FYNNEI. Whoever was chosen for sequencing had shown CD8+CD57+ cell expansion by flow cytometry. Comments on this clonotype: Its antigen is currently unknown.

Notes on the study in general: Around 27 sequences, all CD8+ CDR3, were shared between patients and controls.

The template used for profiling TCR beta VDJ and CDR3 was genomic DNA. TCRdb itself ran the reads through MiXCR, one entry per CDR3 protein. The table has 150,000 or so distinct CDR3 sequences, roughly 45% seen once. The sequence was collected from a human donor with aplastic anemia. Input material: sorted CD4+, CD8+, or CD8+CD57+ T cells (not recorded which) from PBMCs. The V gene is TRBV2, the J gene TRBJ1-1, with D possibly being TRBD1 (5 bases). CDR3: CASSEGGGWGRSSVAFF. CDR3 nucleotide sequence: TGTGCCAGCAGTGAAGGAGGAGGGTGGGGACGAAGCTCTGTAGCTTTCTTT.